This record looks at one TCR beta chain sequence and its context. This sample was included in a study of blood T cell repertoires in COVID-19. Study background: The cDNA or gDNA used as material had been derived from T cells, B-cell-depleted T cells, or PBMCs.

Germline assignment: CDR1 LGHNA and CDR2 YSLEER. V was shortened by 0 bases and J by 3 bases, with 11 bases between the two germline ends. The CDR3 covers 15 residues. The table came from immunoSEQ multiplex PCR; TCRdb's copy has only in-frame clones and leaves some out. The sample includes some 230,000 clones, around 84% seen only once; the top ten take approximately 0.89%. This rearrangement joins TRBV4-3 to TRBJ1-1; tentatively, D is TRBD1 (6 bases). This clonotype was sampled from a man between 35 and 55 years old with acute or convalescent COVID-19. Sequences were obtained from peripheral blood. The DNA for the CDR3 is TGCGCCAGCAGCCAAGACGGACAGTCGGACACTGAAGCTTTCTTT. It translates to CASSQDGQSDTEAFF.